The 17 T cell receptor beta chains in this list originate from one sample, sequenced in a study of T cell responses to AZD1222 COVID-19 vaccine. Assay: immunoSEQ multiplex PCR; the TCRdb copy retains only in-frame clones and omits some. The table includes some 180,000 clones, approximately 91% detected once. The material was peripheral blood, obtained 28 days after the second AZD1222 dose. The receptors shown here come from an adult who received the AZD1222 COVID-19 vaccine.

This chain joins TRBV5-6 and TRBJ2-7; no definite D call. The CDR3 sequence is 10 residues long. CDR1 and CDR2 from the germline V gene are SGHDT and YYEEEE. Deletions cut 4 bases from V and 3 bases from J, with 2 bases between. This CDR3 is CASSNYEQYF. The CDR3, as DNA: TGTGCCAGCAGCAACTACGAGCAGTACTTC.

The chain recombines TRBV12-3 or TRBV12-4 with TRBJ2-3; D is unclear. The V end was cut by 2 bases, the J end by 3 bases, with 3 bases between. The CDR3 has 12 amino acids. CDR3 in amino acids: CASSLNTDTQYF. The CDR3 nucleotides are TGTGCCAGCAGTTTAAATACAGATACGCAGTATTTT.

This sequence joins TRBV9 and TRBJ1-3; D is ambiguous. Germline V gives CDR1 SGDLS, CDR2 YYNGEE. Trimming left V 0 bases short and J 0 bases short, with 7 bases between. This CDR3 is built from 15 residues. The CDR3 sequence: CASSVDAFSGNTIYF. CDR3 DNA: TGTGCCAGCAGCGTAGACGCATTCTCTGGAAACACCATATATTTT.

The V call is TRBV5-4, the J call TRBJ2-1; D gene uncertain. The CDR3 is 15 residues long. The germline CDR1 and CDR2 sequences are SGHNT and YYREEE (reference sequence). Trimming stripped 0 bases from V and 4 bases from J, with 11 bases between. Written as DNA, the CDR3 is TGTGCCAGCAGCTTGGAGGCAGCCTCTTACAATGAGCAGTTCTTC. Translating gives CASSLEAASYNEQFF.

The chain employs TRBV6-5 and TRBJ1-6, with 7 nucleotides matching TRBD1. The germline CDR1 and CDR2 sequences are MNHEY and SVGAGI. V shed 1 base and J 7 bases; nucleotides not matched to a gene: 1. The CDR3 contains 14 residues. CDR3 loop: CASSYLGQNSPLHF. CDR3 DNA: TGTGCCAGCAGTTACTTGGGACAGAATTCACCCCTCCACTTT.

The rearrangement joins TRBV2 to TRBJ2-6; D uncertain. This CDR3 is 15 amino acids long. CDR1 and CDR2 from the germline V gene are SNHLY and FYNNEI. V lost 7 bases and J lost 0, with 10 bases in between. The CDR3 reads CASKIVSSGANVLTF. For the CDR3, the DNA is TGTGCCAGCAAGATAGTCAGCTCTGGGGCCAACGTCCTGACTTTC.

This clone was detected once. The V and J genes are TRBV7-9 and TRBJ2-7; D gene unclear. The germline CDR1 and CDR2 sequences are SEHNR and FQNEAQ (reference sequence). There are 14 residues in the CDR3. Trimming stripped 3 bases from V and 5 bases from J, with 14 bases between. CDR3 loop: CASSLSGRSDEQYF. Here the CDR3 DNA reads TGTGCCAGCAGCTTGTCAGGCCGTTCGGACGAGCAGTACTTC.

The V call is TRBV30, the J call TRBJ1-1, with a weak D call TRBD1 (5 bases). Per germline, CDR1 GTSNPN and CDR2 SVGIG (reference sequence). This CDR3 comprises 13 residues. V was clipped by 6 bases and J by 4 bases, with 15 bases between them. The CDR3 nucleotides are TGTGCCTGCCCAAACGGGGGTCGCACTGAAGCTTTCTTT. This gives the protein CACPNGGRTEAFF.

The J gene is TRBJ1-2, the V gene TRBV19, with D unresolved. The CDR3 spans 15 residues. Between the trimmed V and J ends, which lost 3 bases and 2 bases, there was a span of 13 bases. Per germline, CDR1 LNHDA and CDR2 SQIVND (reference sequence). The CDR3 nucleotides read TGTGCCAGTAGTATTCCAAACTTTCAAAACTATGGCTACACCTTC. It encodes CASSIPNFQNYGYTF.

The V and J genes are TRBV28 and TRBJ1-5; TRBD1 might be the D (6 bases). The CDR3 extends over 16 amino acids. CDR1 and CDR2 (germline): MDHEN, SYDVKM. V lost 3 bases to trimming and J lost 1 base, with 13 bases between them. CDR3 loop: CASSFSGGRSNQPQHF. The CDR3 nucleotides read TGTGCCAGCAGTTTTTCGGGGGGCAGGAGCAATCAGCCCCAGCATTTT.

In DNA, the CDR3 is TGCAGCGCCGAACGACCGGGGGGCTATGGCTACACCTTC. Translating gives CSAERPGGYGYTF. V usage is TRBV29-1 and J usage is TRBJ1-2; weak D call: TRBD1 (5 bases). This CDR3 has 13 residues. The germline gives CDR1 SQVTM, CDR2 ANQGSEA. V lost 7 bases and J lost 4, with 16 bases in between.

The gene calls are TRBV29-1 and TRBJ1-2; D is uncertain. The CDR3 spans 10 residues. Germline lookup yields CDR1 SQVTM and CDR2 ANQGSEA. V shed 6 bases and J shed 8 bases, with 10 bases lying between them. The CDR3 bases are TGCAGCGTCTTAGGTCTAGGCTACACCTTC. This codes for CSVLGLGYTF.

This clone was counted between two and nine times. CDR3 amino acids: CASSVRSGAIYEQYF. Here the CDR3 DNA reads TGTGCCAGCAGCGTAAGAAGCGGGGCTATATACGAGCAGTACTTC. The chain couples TRBV9 to TRBJ2-7; 7 bases align to TRBD2. The CDR3 loop spans 15 amino acids. Germline CDR1 SGDLS, CDR2 YYNGEE. V dropped 1 base and J dropped 4; count of bases not matched to a gene: 8.

The gene calls are TRBV2 and TRBJ1-5; 7 nucleotides line up with TRBD1. V shed 5 bases, J shed 0 bases, and the junction held 7 bases outside the gene matches. Germline V gives CDR1 SNHLY, CDR2 FYNNEI. The CDR3 loop spans 16 amino acids. CDR3 sequence: CASSNWDRSSNQPQHF. The CDR3 DNA reads TGTGCCAGCAGTAATTGGGACAGAAGTAGCAATCAGCCCCAGCATTTT.

The V and J genes are TRBV6-5 and TRBJ2-7; the D gene is possibly TRBD2 (6 bases). The germline CDR1 and CDR2 sequences are MNHEY and SVGAGI. This CDR3 comprises 14 residues. Trimming pared 2 bases from V and 0 bases from J, leaving 8 bases between. The DNA of the CDR3 is TGTGCCAGCAGTTACGGGGGGAACTCCTACGAGCAGTACTTC. It yields the protein CASSYGGNSYEQYF.

V usage is TRBV15 and J usage is TRBJ2-2, with TRBD2 as a possible D gene (6 bases). There are 15 residues in the CDR3. The V gene lost 3 bases and the J gene lost 6 bases, with 14 bases spanning the gap. The germline gives CDR1 LNHNV, CDR2 YYDKDF (reference sequence). The CDR3: CATSRSGDSSGELFF. As DNA, the CDR3 is TGTGCCACCAGCAGGAGTGGGGACTCATCCGGGGAGCTGTTTTTT.

The chain recombines TRBV9 with TRBJ1-2; tentatively, D is TRBD1 (5 bases). The CDR3 is made up of 14 amino acids. The V gene's germline CDR1 is SGDLS and CDR2 YYNGEE. The V gene lost 4 bases and the J gene lost 4 bases, with 14 bases spanning the gap. DNA for the CDR3: TGTGCCAGCAGCCAATCGGGCCAGGGCTATGGCTACACCTTC. It specifies CASSQSGQGYGYTF.